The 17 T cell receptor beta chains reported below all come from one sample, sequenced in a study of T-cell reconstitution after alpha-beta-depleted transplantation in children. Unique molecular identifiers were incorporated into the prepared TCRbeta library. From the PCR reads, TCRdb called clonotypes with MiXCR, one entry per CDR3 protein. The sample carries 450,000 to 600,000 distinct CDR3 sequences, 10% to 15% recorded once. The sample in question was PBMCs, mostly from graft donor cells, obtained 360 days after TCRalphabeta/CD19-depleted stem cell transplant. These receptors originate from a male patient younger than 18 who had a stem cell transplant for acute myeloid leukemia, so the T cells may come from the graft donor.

The CDR3 reads CAIRKHLDRVGKDTQYF. CDR3 DNA sequence: TGTGCCATCAGAAAGCATTTGGACAGGGTCGGGAAAGATACGCAGTATTTT. The V gene is TRBV10-3, the J gene TRBJ2-3, with 8 bases aligning to TRBD1. Germline V gives CDR1 ENHRY, CDR2 SYGVKD. Unmatched junction bases numbered 16, after V lost 6 bases and J lost 5 bases. The CDR3 is made up of 17 amino acids.

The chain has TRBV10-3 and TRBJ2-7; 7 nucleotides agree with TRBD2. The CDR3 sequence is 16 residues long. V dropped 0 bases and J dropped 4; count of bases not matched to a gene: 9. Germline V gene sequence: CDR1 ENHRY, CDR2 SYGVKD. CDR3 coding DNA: TGTGCCATCAGTGAGTCCGGCGGGAGTAGGGTGTACGAGCAGTACTTC. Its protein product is CAISESGGSRVYEQYF.

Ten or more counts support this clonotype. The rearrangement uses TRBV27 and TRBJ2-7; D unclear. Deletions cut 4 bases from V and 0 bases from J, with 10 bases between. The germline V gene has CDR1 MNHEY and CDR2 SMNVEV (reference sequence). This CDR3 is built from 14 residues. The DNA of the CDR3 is TGTGCCAGCAGTTCAATGAGAAGCTCCTACGAGCAGTACTTC. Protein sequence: CASSSMRSSYEQYF.

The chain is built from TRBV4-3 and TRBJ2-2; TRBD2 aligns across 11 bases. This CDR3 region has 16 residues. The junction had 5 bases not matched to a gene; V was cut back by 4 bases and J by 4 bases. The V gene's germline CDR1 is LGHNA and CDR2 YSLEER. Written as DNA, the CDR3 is TGCGCCAGCAGCCCAACTAGCGGGAGAGGCACCGGGGAGCTGTTTTTT. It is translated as CASSPTSGRGTGELFF.

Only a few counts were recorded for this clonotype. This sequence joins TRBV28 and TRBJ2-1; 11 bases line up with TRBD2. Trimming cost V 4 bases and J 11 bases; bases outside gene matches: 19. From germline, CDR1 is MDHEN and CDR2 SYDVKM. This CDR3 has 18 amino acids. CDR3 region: CASSSSGTSGSLMEKQFF. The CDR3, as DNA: TGTGCCAGCAGTTCGTCCGGGACTAGCGGTTCCCTGATGGAGAAGCAGTTCTTC.

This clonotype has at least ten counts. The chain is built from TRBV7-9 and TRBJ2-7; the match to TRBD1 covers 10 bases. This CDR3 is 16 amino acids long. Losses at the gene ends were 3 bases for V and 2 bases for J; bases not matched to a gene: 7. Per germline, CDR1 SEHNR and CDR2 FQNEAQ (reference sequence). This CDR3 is CASSLGPGTGAYEQYF. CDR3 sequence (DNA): TGTGCCAGCAGCTTGGGACCGGGGACAGGGGCCTACGAGCAGTACTTC.

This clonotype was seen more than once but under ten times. For the CDR3, the DNA is TGTGCCAGCAGCTTAGCCGGGGACTCCGGAGGCTATGGCTACACCTTC. Amino acids: CASSLAGDSGGYGYTF. This rearrangement joins TRBV7-9 to TRBJ1-2; TRBD1 is a possible D gene (5 bases). This CDR3 is built from 16 residues. Germline V CDR1 and CDR2: SEHNR, FQNEAQ (reference sequence). Trimming left V 0 bases short and J 4 bases short, with 15 bases between.

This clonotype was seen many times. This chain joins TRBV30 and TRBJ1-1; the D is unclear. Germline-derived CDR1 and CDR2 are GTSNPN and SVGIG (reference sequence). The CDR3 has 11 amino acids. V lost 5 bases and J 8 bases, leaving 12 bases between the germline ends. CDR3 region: CAWAGRAEAFF. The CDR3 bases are TGTGCCTGGGCCGGACGGGCAGAAGCTTTCTTT.

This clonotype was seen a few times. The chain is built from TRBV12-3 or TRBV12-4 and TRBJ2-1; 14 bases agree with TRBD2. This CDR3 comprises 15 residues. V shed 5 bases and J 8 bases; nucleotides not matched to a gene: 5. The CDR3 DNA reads TGTGCCAGCAGTGACGGGACTAGCGGGAGCCATGAGCAGTTCTTC. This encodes CASSDGTSGSHEQFF.

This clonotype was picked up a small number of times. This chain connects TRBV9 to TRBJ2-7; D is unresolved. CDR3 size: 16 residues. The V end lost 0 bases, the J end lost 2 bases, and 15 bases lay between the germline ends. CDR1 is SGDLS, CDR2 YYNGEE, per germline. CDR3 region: CASSVATGQLPYEQYF. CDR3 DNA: TGTGCCAGCAGCGTAGCTACGGGTCAGCTACCCTACGAGCAGTACTTC.

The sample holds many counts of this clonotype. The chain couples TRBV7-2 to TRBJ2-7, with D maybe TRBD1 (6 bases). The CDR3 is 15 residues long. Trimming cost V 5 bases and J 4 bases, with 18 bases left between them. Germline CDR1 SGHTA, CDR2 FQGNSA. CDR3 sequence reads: CASSVTTTGKYEQYF. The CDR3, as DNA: TGTGCCAGCAGCGTAACTACGACAGGCAAGTACGAGCAGTACTTC.

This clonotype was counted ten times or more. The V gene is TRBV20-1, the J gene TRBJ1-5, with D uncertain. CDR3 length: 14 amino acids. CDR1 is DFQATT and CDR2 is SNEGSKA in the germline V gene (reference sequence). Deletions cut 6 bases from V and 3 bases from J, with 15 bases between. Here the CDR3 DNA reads TGCAGTGCCAAACCGGGAACCTTCAATCAGCCCCAGCATTTT. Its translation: CSAKPGTFNQPQHF.

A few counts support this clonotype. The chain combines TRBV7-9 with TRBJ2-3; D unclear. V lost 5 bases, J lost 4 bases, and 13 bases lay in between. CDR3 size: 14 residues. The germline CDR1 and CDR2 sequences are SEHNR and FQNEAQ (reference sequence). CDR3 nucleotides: TGTGCCAGCAGCCACACAAGTATGCCAGATACGCAGTATTTT. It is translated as CASSHTSMPDTQYF. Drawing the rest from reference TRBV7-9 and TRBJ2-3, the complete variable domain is DTGVSQNPRHKITKRGQNVTFRCDPISEHNRLYWYRQTLGQGPEFLTYFQNEAQLEKSRLLSDRFSAERPKGSFSTLEIQRTEQGDSAMYLCASSHTSMPDTQYFGPGTRLTVL.

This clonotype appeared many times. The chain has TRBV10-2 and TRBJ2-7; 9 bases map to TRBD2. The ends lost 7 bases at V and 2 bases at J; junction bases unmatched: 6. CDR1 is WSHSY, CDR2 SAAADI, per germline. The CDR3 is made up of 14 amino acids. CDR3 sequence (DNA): TGCGCCAGCACGCGGGAGGGCCTAACCTACGAGCAGTACTTC. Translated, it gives CASTREGLTYEQYF.

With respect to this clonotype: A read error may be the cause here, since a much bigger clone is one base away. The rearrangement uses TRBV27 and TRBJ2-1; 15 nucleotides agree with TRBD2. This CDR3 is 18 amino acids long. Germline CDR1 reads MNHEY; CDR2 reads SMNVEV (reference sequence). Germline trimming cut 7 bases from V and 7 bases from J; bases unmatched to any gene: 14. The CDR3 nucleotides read TGTGCCAGCACTTGGACTAGCGGGAGGGCCGAGTTAGCTAATGAGCAGTTCTTC. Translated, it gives CASTWTSGRAELANEQFF.

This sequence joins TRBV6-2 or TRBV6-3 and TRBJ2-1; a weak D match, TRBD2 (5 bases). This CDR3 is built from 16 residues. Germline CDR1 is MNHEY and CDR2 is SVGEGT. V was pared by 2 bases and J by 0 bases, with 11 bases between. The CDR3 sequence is CASSYPRTGSYNEQFF. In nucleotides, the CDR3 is TGTGCCAGCAGTTACCCGCGGACTGGCTCCTACAATGAGCAGTTCTTC.

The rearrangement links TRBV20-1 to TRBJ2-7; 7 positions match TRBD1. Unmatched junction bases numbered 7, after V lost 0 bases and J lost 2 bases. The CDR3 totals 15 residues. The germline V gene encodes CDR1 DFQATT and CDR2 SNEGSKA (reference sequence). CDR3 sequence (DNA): TGCAGTGCTAGAGATCCAGGGGGAACCCCCTACGAGCAGTACTTC. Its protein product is CSARDPGGTPYEQYF.